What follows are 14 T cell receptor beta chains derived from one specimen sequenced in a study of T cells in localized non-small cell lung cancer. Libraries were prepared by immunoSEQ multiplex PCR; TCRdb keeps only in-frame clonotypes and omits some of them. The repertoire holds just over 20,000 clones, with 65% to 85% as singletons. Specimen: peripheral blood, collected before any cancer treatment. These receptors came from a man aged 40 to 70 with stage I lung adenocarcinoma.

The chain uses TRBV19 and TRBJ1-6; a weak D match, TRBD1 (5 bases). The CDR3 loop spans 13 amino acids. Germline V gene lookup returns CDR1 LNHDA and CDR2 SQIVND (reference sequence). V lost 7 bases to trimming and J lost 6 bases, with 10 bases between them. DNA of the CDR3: TGTGCCAGTATGGGGCAAGGTAATTCACCCCTCCACTTT. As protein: CASMGQGNSPLHF.

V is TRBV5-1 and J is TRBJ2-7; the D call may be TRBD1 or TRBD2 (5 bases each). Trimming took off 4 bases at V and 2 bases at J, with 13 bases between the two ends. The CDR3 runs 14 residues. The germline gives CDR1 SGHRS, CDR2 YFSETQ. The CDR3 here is CASSPRDGTYEQYF. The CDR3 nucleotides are TGCGCCAGCAGCCCCCGGGACGGAACCTACGAGCAGTACTTC.

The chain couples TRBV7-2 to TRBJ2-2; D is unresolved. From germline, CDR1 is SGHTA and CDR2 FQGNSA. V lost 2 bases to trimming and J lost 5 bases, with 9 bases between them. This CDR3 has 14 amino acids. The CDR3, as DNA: TGTGCCAGCAGCTTAATGACCTTAACCGGGGAGCTGTTTTTT. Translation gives CASSLMTLTGELFF. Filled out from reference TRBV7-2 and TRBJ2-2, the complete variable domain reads GAGVSQSPSNKVTEKGKDVELRCDPISGHTALYWYRQSLGQGLEFLIYFQGNSAPDKSGLPSDRFSAERTGGSVSTLTIQRTQQEDSAVYLCASSLMTLTGELFFGEGSRLTVL.

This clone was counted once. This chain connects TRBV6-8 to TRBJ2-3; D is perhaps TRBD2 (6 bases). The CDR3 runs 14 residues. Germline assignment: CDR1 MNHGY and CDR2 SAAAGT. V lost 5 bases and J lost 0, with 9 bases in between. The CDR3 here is CASSAGTSTDTQYF. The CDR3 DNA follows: TGTGCCAGCAGTGCGGGGACTAGCACAGATACGCAGTATTTT.

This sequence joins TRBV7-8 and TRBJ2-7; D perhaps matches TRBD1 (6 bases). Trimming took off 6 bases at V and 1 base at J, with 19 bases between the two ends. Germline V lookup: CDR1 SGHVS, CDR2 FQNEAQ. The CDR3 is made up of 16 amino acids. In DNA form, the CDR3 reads TGTGCCAGCAGTCCCCTCGGGTTGGGGGCGTCCTACGAGCAGTACTTC. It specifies CASSPLGLGASYEQYF.

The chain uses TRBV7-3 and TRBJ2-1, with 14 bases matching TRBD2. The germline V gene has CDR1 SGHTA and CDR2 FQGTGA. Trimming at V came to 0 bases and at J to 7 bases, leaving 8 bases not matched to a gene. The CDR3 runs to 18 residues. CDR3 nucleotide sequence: TGTGCCAGCAGCTTAACCCGACTAGCGGGAGGGAGGTGGAATGAGCAGTTCTTC. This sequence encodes CASSLTRLAGGRWNEQFF.

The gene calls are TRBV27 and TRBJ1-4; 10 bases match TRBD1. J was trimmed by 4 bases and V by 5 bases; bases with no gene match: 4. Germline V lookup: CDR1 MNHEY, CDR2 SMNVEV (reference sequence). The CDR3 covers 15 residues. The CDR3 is CASSKGQGYNEKLFF. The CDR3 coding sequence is TGTGCCAGCAGTAAGGGACAGGGGTATAATGAAAAACTGTTTTTT.

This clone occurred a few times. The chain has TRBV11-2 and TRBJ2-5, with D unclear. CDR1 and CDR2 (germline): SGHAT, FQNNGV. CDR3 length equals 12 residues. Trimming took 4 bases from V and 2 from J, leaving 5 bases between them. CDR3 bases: TGTGCCAGCAGCTCCCAACAAGAGACCCAGTACTTC. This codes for CASSSQQETQYF. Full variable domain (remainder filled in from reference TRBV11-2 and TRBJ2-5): EAGVAQSPRYKIIEKRQSVAFWCNPISGHATLYWYQQILGQGPKLLIQFQNNGVVDDSQLPKDRFSAERLKGVDSTLKIQPAKLEDSAVYLCASSSQQETQYFGPGTRLLVL.

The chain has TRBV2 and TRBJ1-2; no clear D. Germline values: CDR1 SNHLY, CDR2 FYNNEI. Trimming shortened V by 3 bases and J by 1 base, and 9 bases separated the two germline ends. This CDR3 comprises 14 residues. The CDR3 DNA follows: TGTGCCAGCAGTGAGGAGATGCTTAACTATGGCTACACCTTC. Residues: CASSEEMLNYGYTF.

As DNA, the CDR3 is TGTGCCAGCAAAGCGGGGAGGGGGACAGATACGCAGTATTTT. This sequence encodes CASKAGRGTDTQYF. The rearrangement joins TRBV2 to TRBJ2-3; D is perhaps TRBD2 (7 bases). Between the trimmed V and J ends, which lost 7 bases and 3 bases, there was a span of 14 bases. The CDR3 has 14 residues. CDR1 is SNHLY, CDR2 FYNNEI, per germline.

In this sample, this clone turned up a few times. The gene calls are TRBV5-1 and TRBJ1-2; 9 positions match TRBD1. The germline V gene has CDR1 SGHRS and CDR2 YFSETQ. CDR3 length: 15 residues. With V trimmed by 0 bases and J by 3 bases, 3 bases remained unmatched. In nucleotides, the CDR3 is TGCGCCAGCAGCTTGGAGTGGACAGGGGACTATGGCTACACCTTC. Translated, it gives CASSLEWTGDYGYTF.

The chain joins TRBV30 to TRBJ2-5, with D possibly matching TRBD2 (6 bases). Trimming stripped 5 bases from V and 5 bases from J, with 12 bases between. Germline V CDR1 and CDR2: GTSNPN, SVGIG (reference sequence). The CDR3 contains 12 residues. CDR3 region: CAWGDSRETQYF. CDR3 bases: TGTGCCTGGGGGGACTCGAGGGAGACCCAGTACTTC.

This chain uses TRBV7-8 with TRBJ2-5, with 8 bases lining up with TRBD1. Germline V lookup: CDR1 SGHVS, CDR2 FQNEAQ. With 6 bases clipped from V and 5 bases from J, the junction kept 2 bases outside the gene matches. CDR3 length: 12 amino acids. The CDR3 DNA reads TGTGCCAGCAGTACAGGGGGGGAGACCCAGTACTTC. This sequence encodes CASSTGGETQYF.

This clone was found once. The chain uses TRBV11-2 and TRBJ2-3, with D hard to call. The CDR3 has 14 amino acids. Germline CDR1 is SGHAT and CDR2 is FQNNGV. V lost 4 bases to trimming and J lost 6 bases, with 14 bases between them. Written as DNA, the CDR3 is TGTGCCAGCAGCTCCCGCGATACAAGGGATACGCAGTATTTT. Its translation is CASSSRDTRDTQYF.